This passage covers 32 T cell receptor beta chains from one sample sequenced in a study of T-cell memory formation after mild COVID-19 (dated by TCRdb to the early 2020s). The method was 5' RACE. This sample was sequenced with an Illumina NovaSeq 6000. The public reads were quality trimmed at Q25 with fastp and then assembled into clones with MiXCR by TCRdb, keeping productive beta chains. Each CDR3 protein gets just one entry, which takes the most common genes and DNA from the rows behind it. This sample has 100,000 to 150,000 distinct CDR3 sequences in its table, and approximately 5.9% of those were observed once. The ten biggest clones cover 2% to 2.5% of the sample. Sequencing was carried out using PBMCs or a T cell subset sorted from them (not recorded which). The receptor source for this set is an adult woman who had mild COVID-19 (a few samples of this study predate the infection). The sample titles of this study are shuffled in the database, so cell type and time point are left out; the donor was told from shared clones.

This clonotype was counted ten times or more. This chain connects TRBV9 to TRBJ2-7, with a possible D match to TRBD2 (6 bases). Germline assignment: CDR1 SGDLS and CDR2 YYNGEE. The CDR3 has 14 residues. The V end lost 2 bases, the J end lost 6 bases, and 15 bases lay between the germline ends. CDR3 protein: CASSVTSGSGEQYF. The CDR3, as DNA: TGTGCCAGCAGCGTGACATCCGGGAGCGGCGAGCAGTACTTC.

This clonotype occurred a few times. The chain carries TRBV5-5 and TRBJ1-1; D uncertain. The CDR3 sequence is 15 residues long. Looked up from germline, CDR1 is SGHKS and CDR2 is YYEKEE (reference sequence). The germline V and J ends were trimmed by 4 bases and 5 bases, with 18 bases remaining between them. CDR3 residues: CASSPGLSQRTEAFF. CDR3 nucleotide sequence: TGTGCCAGCAGCCCCGGACTCTCTCAAAGGACTGAAGCTTTCTTT.

CDR3 sequence: CASSRDVATNEKLFF. Written as DNA, the CDR3 is TGCGCCAGCAGCCGGGACGTTGCAACTAATGAAAAACTGTTTTTT. This chain links TRBV5-1 with TRBJ1-4; a possible D gene is TRBD1 (5 bases). V lost 4 bases and J 0 bases, leaving 10 bases between the germline ends. CDR1 SGHRS and CDR2 YFSETQ come from the germline V gene. This CDR3 comprises 15 residues.

The chain employs TRBV24-1 and TRBJ2-4, with 8 bases lining up with TRBD1. The CDR3 totals 11 residues. V shed 9 bases and J 7 bases; nucleotides not matched to a gene: 1. Per the germline V gene, CDR1 is KGHDR and CDR2 is SFDVKD. CDR3 residues: CATAGGNIQYF. CDR3 nucleotide sequence: TGTGCCACCGCAGGGGGCAACATTCAGTACTTC.

This clonotype has ten or more counts. The chain couples TRBV12-3 or TRBV12-4 to TRBJ2-7; 15 nucleotides agree with TRBD2. The J segment lost 2 bases and the V segment lost 5 bases, leaving 4 bases of the junction unmatched. The CDR3 contains 16 residues. The chain's CDR3 is CASSRTSGRDPYEQYF. CDR3 bases: TGTGCCAGCAGTCGGACTAGCGGGAGGGACCCCTACGAGCAGTACTTC.

There are a few counts of this clonotype. The chain is built from TRBV7-2 and TRBJ2-3; possible D gene TRBD2, 7 bases. With 5 bases removed from V and 1 base from J, the gap between germline ends came to 19 bases. The CDR3 totals 17 residues. The germline V gene has CDR1 SGHTA and CDR2 FQGNSA. CDR3 in amino acids: CASSPLPRGHRTDTQYF. CDR3 coding DNA: TGTGCCAGCAGCCCGCTCCCGCGGGGGCATCGCACAGATACGCAGTATTTT.

This clonotype appeared many times. The chain recombines TRBV12-3 or TRBV12-4 with TRBJ2-7; 11 bases line up with TRBD1. V lost 5 bases and J lost 5; bases outside the gene matches: 11. The length of the CDR3 is 16 residues. Here the CDR3 DNA reads TGTGCCAGCAGTAAAAGGACAGGGGGCGGGTACAACGAGCAGTACTTC. It yields the protein CASSKRTGGGYNEQYF.

This sequence joins TRBV20-1 and TRBJ2-1; D may be TRBD2 (6 bases). Germline CDR1 and CDR2: DFQATT and SNEGSKA (reference sequence). CDR3 length: 13 residues. Trimming stripped 7 bases from V and 3 bases from J, with 13 bases between. The DNA for the CDR3 is TGCAGTGTTCGGGGGTCTTACTACAATGAGCAGTTCTTC. This gives the protein CSVRGSYYNEQFF.

The chain links TRBV29-1 to TRBJ2-4; a possible D gene is TRBD2 (5 bases). The germline V gene encodes CDR1 SQVTM and CDR2 ANQGSEA. This CDR3 is built from 14 residues. V lost 6 bases and J lost 1, with 13 bases in between. The CDR3 is CSVTPPGAKNIQYF. DNA for the CDR3: TGCAGCGTGACCCCACCGGGGGCCAAAAACATTCAGTACTTC. The complete variable domain, with remaining parts taken from reference TRBV29-1 and TRBJ2-4, reads SAVISQKPSRDICQRGTSLTIQCQVDSQVTMMFWYRQQPGQSLTLIATANQGSEATYESGFVIDKFPISRPNLTFSTLTVSNMSPEDSSIYLCSVTPPGAKNIQYFGAGTRLSVL.

The chain couples TRBV20-1 to TRBJ2-3; 14 nucleotides agree with TRBD2. Germline CDR1 and CDR2: DFQATT and SNEGSKA (reference sequence). CDR3 size: 15 residues. V lost 6 bases and J lost 1; bases outside the gene matches: 3. CDR3 residues: CSAGLAGARTDTQYF. DNA of the CDR3: TGCAGTGCGGGACTAGCGGGGGCCCGCACAGATACGCAGTATTTT.

This clonotype was counted a few times. The chain's CDR3 is CASSWDSMNTEAFF. CDR3 in DNA: TGCGCCAGCAGCTGGGACAGCATGAACACTGAAGCTTTCTTT. The V gene is TRBV5-1, the J gene TRBJ1-1; 7 nucleotides line up with TRBD1. From germline, CDR1 is SGHRS and CDR2 YFSETQ. Losses at the gene ends were 3 bases for V and 0 bases for J; bases not matched to a gene: 2. The CDR3 is 14 residues long.

This clonotype has a count of ten or more. The chain links TRBV4-1 to TRBJ1-6, with 8 bases identical to TRBD1. The CDR3 contains 17 residues. The V and J ends lost 3 bases and 5 bases, in that order; junction bases with no gene match: 9. Germline V gene lookup returns CDR1 MGHRA and CDR2 YSYEKL. CDR3 nucleotides: TGCGCCAGCAGCCACCACATACAGGGGGTAAATAATTCACCCCTCCACTTT. Its protein is CASSHHIQGVNNSPLHF.

In its sample, this clonotype was seen a few times. The chain links TRBV15 to TRBJ2-1; D is unclear. Trimming cost V 3 bases and J 4 bases, with 7 bases left between them. Looked up from germline, CDR1 is LNHNV and CDR2 is YYDKDF (reference sequence). The CDR3 spans 13 residues. The CDR3 DNA follows: TGTGCCACCAGCAGGGGTCTATACAATGAGCAGTTCTTC. Protein sequence: CATSRGLYNEQFF.

The rearrangement uses TRBV7-6 and TRBJ2-5, with no clear D. V was pared by 6 bases and J by 5 bases, with 13 bases between. The germline CDR1 and CDR2 sequences are SGHVS and FNYEAQ. The CDR3 sequence is 13 residues long. The CDR3, as DNA: TGTGCCAGCAGGCCCGCCGCTGCCGAGACCCAGTACTTC. Translation: CASRPAAAETQYF.

This clonotype was seen a few times. The V gene is TRBV5-1, the J gene TRBJ2-7, with D perhaps TRBD1 or TRBD2 (5 bases each). CDR1 SGHRS and CDR2 YFSETQ come from the germline V gene. Trimming pared 0 bases from V and 3 bases from J, leaving 13 bases between. The CDR3 length is 15 residues. The CDR3 DNA sequence: TGCGCCAGCAGCTTGGTAGGGGAGAAGGTCTACGAGCAGTACTTC. Amino acids: CASSLVGEKVYEQYF. Drawing the rest from reference TRBV5-1 and TRBJ2-7, the complete variable domain is KAGVTQTPRYLIKTRGQQVTLSCSPISGHRSVSWYQQTPGQGLQFLFEYFSETQRNKGNFPGRFSGRQFSNSRSEMNVSTLELGDSALYLCASSLVGEKVYEQYFGPGTRLTVT.

The V call is TRBV7-2, the J call TRBJ2-7, with 8 positions matching TRBD1. The trim removed 5 bases at V and 4 bases at J, leaving 10 bases unmatched. This CDR3 contains 15 residues. Per germline, CDR1 SGHTA and CDR2 FQGNSA. The CDR3 bases are TGTGCCAGCAGCCCCGGACAGGGTAGAAGGTACGAGCAGTACTTC. Its protein product is CASSPGQGRRYEQYF. The variable domain in full, with the rest retrieved from reference TRBV7-2 and TRBJ2-7, is GAGVSQSPSNKVTEKGKDVELRCDPISGHTALYWYRQSLGQGLEFLIYFQGNSAPDKSGLPSDRFSAERTGGSVSTLTIQRTQQEDSAVYLCASSPGQGRRYEQYFGPGTRLTVT.

This clonotype was recorded many times. The gene calls are TRBV5-1 and TRBJ2-3; 11 bases agree with TRBD2. Germline loops: CDR1 SGHRS, CDR2 YFSETQ. CDR3 length: 16 amino acids. The trim removed 5 bases at V and 2 bases at J, leaving 7 bases unmatched. The CDR3 DNA sequence: TGCGCCAGCAGTGTAGGACTAGCGGGTCCCACAGATACGCAGTATTTT. Its protein product is CASSVGLAGPTDTQYF.

This clonotype was seen at least ten times. J is TRBJ2-1 and V is TRBV7-3; no firm D call. Trimming took 4 bases from V and 6 from J, leaving 7 bases between them. Looked up from germline, CDR1 is SGHTA and CDR2 is FQGTGA. This CDR3 has 12 residues. The CDR3 coding sequence is TGTGCCAGCAGCTCTAGAGGCAATGAGCAGTTCTTC. It encodes CASSSRGNEQFF.

This clonotype was recorded many times. The chain recombines TRBV27 with TRBJ2-4; 8 nucleotides align to TRBD1. Germline CDR1 and CDR2: MNHEY and SMNVEV (reference sequence). The CDR3 has 17 amino acids. J gave up 0 bases and V 6 bases, and 10 bases lay outside the gene matches. The DNA of the CDR3 is TGTGCCAGCAGCCGGACAGGGCCCGCACTAGCCAAAAACATTCAGTACTTC. Encoded protein: CASSRTGPALAKNIQYF.

This clonotype was counted only a few times. This rearrangement joins TRBV14 to TRBJ2-7, with TRBD2 matching over 7 bases. CDR3 length: 15 residues. CDR1 and CDR2 from the germline V gene are SGHDN and FVKESK. V trimming: 3 bases; J trimming: 3 bases; junction bases outside the gene matches: 8. CDR3 sequence (DNA): TGTGCCAGCAGCCAGTCGGGACTAACTCTCTACGAGCAGTACTTC. Translated, it gives CASSQSGLTLYEQYF.

In the case of this clonotype: This may arise from a read error, as a much more abundant clone is one base away. The chain carries TRBV7-6 and TRBJ2-5; 10 bases agree with TRBD1. V lost 5 bases and J lost 9; bases outside the gene matches: 12. Germline CDR1 SGHVS, CDR2 FNYEAQ. The CDR3 runs 15 residues. CDR3 nucleotides: TGTGCCAGCAGCCCTCAACAGGGACAGGGGTCGGCCCAGTACTTC. It codes for CASSPQQGQGSAQYF.

This clonotype was observed many times. The rearrangement uses TRBV7-9 and TRBJ2-1; TRBD2 agrees at 11 bases. In germline, CDR1 is SEHNR, CDR2 FQNEAQ (reference sequence). V was clipped by 5 bases and J by 3 bases; unmatched bases: 6. The length of the CDR3 is 16 residues. Here the CDR3 DNA reads TGTGCCAGCAGCCCCGGACTAGCGGGTTACTACAATGAGCAGTTCTTC. Translation gives CASSPGLAGYYNEQFF.

In its sample, this clonotype was seen many times. The gene calls are TRBV9 and TRBJ2-2; D may correspond to TRBD1 or TRBD2 (5 bases each). V gave up 4 bases and J gave up 5 bases, with 21 bases separating them. The germline gives CDR1 SGDLS, CDR2 YYNGEE. This CDR3 comprises 17 residues. The chain's CDR3 is CASSLLPGTAGTGELFF. CDR3 nucleotides: TGTGCCAGCAGCCTCTTACCCGGGACGGCCGGAACCGGGGAGCTGTTTTTT.

This clonotype was observed at least ten times. The rearrangement joins TRBV7-9 to TRBJ2-5, with a tentative D call TRBD1 (5 bases). Germline CDR1 reads SEHNR; CDR2 reads FQNEAQ (reference sequence). The V end lost 6 bases, the J end lost 5 bases, and 22 bases lay between the germline ends. The CDR3 totals 16 residues. The CDR3 nucleotides are TGTGCCAGCAGTCGCATAGGACATCCGGAAGGGGAGACCCAGTACTTC. This gives the protein CASSRIGHPEGETQYF.

This clonotype turned up a few times. The chain recombines TRBV5-6 with TRBJ2-3; D unresolved. CDR3 length equals 13 residues. V lost 2 bases to trimming and J lost 0 bases, with 4 bases between them. Germline CDR1 SGHDT, CDR2 YYEEEE. The CDR3 sequence is CASSFFSTDTQYF. As DNA, the CDR3 is TGTGCCAGCAGCTTCTTTAGCACAGATACGCAGTATTTT.

This clonotype was observed a few times. The V and J genes are TRBV12-3 or TRBV12-4 and TRBJ1-6, with no clear D. The CDR3 is 15 amino acids. V shed 5 bases and J shed 5 bases, with 13 bases lying between them. The CDR3 reads CASSNLEMHNSPLHF. For the CDR3, the DNA is TGTGCCAGCAGTAACCTTGAGATGCATAATTCACCCCTCCACTTT.

The rearrangement links TRBV7-9 to TRBJ2-3; a possible D gene is TRBD1 (7 bases). This CDR3 has 13 amino acids. V gave up 6 bases and J gave up 9 bases, with 16 bases separating them. Germline loops: CDR1 SEHNR, CDR2 FQNEAQ (reference sequence). This chain's CDR3 is CASRDRTGGTQYF. CDR3 sequence (DNA): TGTGCCAGCAGGGACAGGACAGGAGGGACGCAGTATTTT.

The chain employs TRBV6-2 or TRBV6-3 and TRBJ1-1; D gene unclear. This CDR3 region has 14 residues. With 2 bases removed from V and 2 bases from J, the gap between germline ends came to 9 bases. CDR1 is MNHEY, CDR2 SVGEGT, per germline. The CDR3 here is CASSYRVFNTEAFF. CDR3 DNA: TGTGCCAGCAGTTACAGGGTCTTCAACACTGAAGCTTTCTTT.

This clonotype has a count of ten or more. The chain couples TRBV20-1 to TRBJ2-1; D unclear. V was trimmed by 5 bases and J by 0 bases, leaving 14 bases between them. The CDR3 totals 15 residues. CDR1 is DFQATT and CDR2 is SNEGSKA in the germline V gene (reference sequence). CDR3 sequence reads: CSAPEPKSSYNEQFF. The CDR3 region has the DNA TGCAGTGCTCCAGAACCGAAAAGCTCCTACAATGAGCAGTTCTTC.

This clonotype has at least ten counts. This chain uses TRBV20-1 with TRBJ1-5, with 7 positions matching TRBD1. J was trimmed by 1 base and V by 2 bases; bases with no gene match: 2. The CDR3 length is 14 residues. The germline gives CDR1 DFQATT, CDR2 SNEGSKA (reference sequence). The chain's CDR3 is CSARWGQSNQPQHF. CDR3 nucleotide sequence: TGCAGTGCTAGATGGGGACAGAGCAATCAGCCCCAGCATTTT.

This clonotype was found many times. V is TRBV3-1 and J is TRBJ2-3; tentatively, D is TRBD1 (6 bases). CDR1 is LGHDT, CDR2 YNNKEL, per germline (reference sequence). V was pared by 1 base and J by 5 bases, with 13 bases between. The CDR3 is made up of 15 amino acids. The CDR3 coding sequence is TGTGCCAGCAGCCAAGGACAGGTGGGAGTAGATACGCAGTATTTT. This gives the protein CASSQGQVGVDTQYF.

The chain employs TRBV5-1 and TRBJ2-4; the D gene is possibly TRBD1 (6 bases). Germline CDR1 reads SGHRS; CDR2 reads YFSETQ. This CDR3 has 12 residues. Trimming took 1 base from V and 8 from J, leaving 7 bases between them. DNA of the CDR3: TGCGCCAGCAGCTTGACAGGGTACATTCAGTACTTC. It specifies CASSLTGYIQYF. The whole variable domain, filled in from reference TRBV5-1 and TRBJ2-4, reads KAGVTQTPRYLIKTRGQQVTLSCSPISGHRSVSWYQQTPGQGLQFLFEYFSETQRNKGNFPGRFSGRQFSNSRSEMNVSTLELGDSALYLCASSLTGYIQYFGAGTRLSVL.